A single sample is the source of the 24 T cell receptor beta chains below, sequenced in a study of Tregs in tolerant kidney transplant recipients. The repertoire was sequenced with immunoSEQ multiplex PCR; TCRdb's copy has only in-frame clones and lacks some. Counted here are 50,000 to 75,000 clones, approximately 85% occurring once; the ten biggest clones make up 2% to 2.5%. This specimen was Tregs from blood, taken before the transplant. These receptors originate from a human donor who received a combined kidney and bone marrow transplant.

The chain couples TRBV6-5 to TRBJ2-5; possible D gene TRBD2, 6 bases. V lost 6 bases, J lost 5 bases, and 13 bases lay in between. CDR3 length: 13 residues. The germline CDR1 and CDR2 sequences are MNHEY and SVGAGI. The CDR3 reads CASRRTNGETQYF. The CDR3 nucleotides are TGTGCCAGCAGGCGGACTAATGGGGAGACCCAGTACTTC.

The V and J genes are TRBV28 and TRBJ1-5; TRBD1 matches at 10 bases. Germline CDR1 MDHEN, CDR2 SYDVKM. CDR3 length: 17 amino acids. The V and J ends lost 6 bases and 1 base, in that order; junction bases with no gene match: 9. CDR3 protein: CASSRTGTGVSNQPQHF. DNA of the CDR3: TGTGCCAGCAGCCGAACCGGGACAGGGGTAAGCAATCAGCCCCAGCATTTT.

The CDR3 here is CASSYSNVYEQYF. As DNA, the CDR3 is TGTGCCAGCAGTTACTCGAACGTCTACGAGCAGTACTTC. The V gene is TRBV6-5, the J gene TRBJ2-7; D gene uncertain. V lost 0 bases and J lost 3, with 6 bases in between. The germline CDR1 and CDR2 sequences are MNHEY and SVGAGI. The CDR3 consists of 13 residues.

The CDR3 spells CATYGTEDIMNTEAFF. The CDR3 DNA follows: TGTGCCACCTACGGGACAGAGGATATAATGAACACTGAAGCTTTCTTT. The rearrangement joins TRBV28 to TRBJ1-1; 7 bases are a match to TRBD1. Germline V lookup: CDR1 MDHEN, CDR2 SYDVKM. The V gene end was trimmed by 10 bases and the J gene end by 0 bases; junction bases not matched to a gene: 14. The CDR3 covers 16 residues. Full variable domain (rest looked up from reference TRBV28 and TRBJ1-1): DVKVTQSSRYLVKRTGEKVFLECVQDMDHENMFWYRQDPGLGLRLIYFSYDVKMKEKGDIPEGYSVSREKKERFSLILESASTNQTSMYLCATYGTEDIMNTEAFFGQGTRLTVV.

The chain couples TRBV29-1 to TRBJ1-1; a possible D gene is TRBD1 (5 bases). There are 14 residues in the CDR3. Trimming cost V 4 bases and J 2 bases, with 14 bases left between them. The germline V gene encodes CDR1 SQVTM and CDR2 ANQGSEA. CDR3 in amino acids: CSVVAGLTNTEAFF. The CDR3 DNA sequence: TGCAGCGTTGTGGCGGGACTCACAAACACTGAAGCTTTCTTT.

The V and J genes are TRBV6-6 and TRBJ2-2, with 10 bases aligning to TRBD2. In germline, CDR1 is MNHNY, CDR2 SVGAGI (reference sequence). The J segment lost 3 bases and the V segment lost 4 bases, leaving 5 bases of the junction unmatched. The CDR3 spans 16 residues. The CDR3 loop reads CASSSASGGHTGELFF. The CDR3 coding sequence is TGTGCCAGCAGTTCGGCTAGCGGGGGCCACACCGGGGAGCTGTTTTTT.

The chain is built from TRBV28 and TRBJ1-2; D gene uncertain. The CDR3 is 15 residues long. The germline CDR1 and CDR2 sequences are MDHEN and SYDVKM. V lost 6 bases to trimming and J lost 0 bases, with 14 bases between them. The CDR3 coding sequence is TGTGCCAGCAGCTTGACCCTGGTACCTAACTATGGCTACACCTTC. Residues: CASSLTLVPNYGYTF.

The chain couples TRBV18 to TRBJ1-2; 7 positions agree with TRBD1. Germline CDR1 and CDR2: KGHSH and LQKENI. Unmatched junction bases numbered 5, after V lost 5 bases and J lost 5 bases. The CDR3 totals 13 residues. The CDR3 reads CASSSSGGYGYTF. In nucleotides, the CDR3 is TGTGCCAGCTCATCTTCAGGGGGATATGGCTACACCTTC.

The sample holds a few counts of this clone. The V and J genes are TRBV6-5 and TRBJ1-5; TRBD1 agrees at 7 bases. Per the germline V gene, CDR1 is MNHEY and CDR2 is SVGAGI. This CDR3 region has 15 residues. V lost 5 bases to trimming and J lost 0 bases; unmatched junction nucleotides: 4. The CDR3 loop is CASSAGTVSNQPQHF. The DNA for the CDR3 is TGTGCCAGCAGTGCCGGGACAGTTAGCAATCAGCCCCAGCATTTT.

This clone was counted a single time. This CDR3 reads CASSGSTGMWDEQYF. In DNA, the CDR3 is TGTGCCAGCAGTGGCAGTACGGGGATGTGGGACGAGCAGTACTTC. J is TRBJ2-7 and V is TRBV2, with a possible D match to TRBD2 (5 bases). Trimming left V 4 bases short and J 5 bases short, with 18 bases between. CDR3 length equals 15 residues. Germline loops: CDR1 SNHLY, CDR2 FYNNEI. The full variable domain, completed using reference TRBV2 and TRBJ2-7, is EPEVTQTPSHQVTQMGQEVILRCVPISNHLYFYWYRQILGQKVEFLVSFYNNEISEKSEIFDDQFSVERPDGSNFTLKIRSTKLEDSAMYFCASSGSTGMWDEQYFGPGTRLTVT.

The rearrangement uses TRBV27 and TRBJ2-5, with unresolved D. TRBJ2-7 explains the end of the DNA better; the J call may be wrong. Germline V gives CDR1 MNHEY, CDR2 SMNVEV (reference sequence). The CDR3 covers 16 residues. The CDR3 loop reads CASSPSFKSGSYEQYF. DNA for the CDR3: TGTGCCAGCAGTCCTAGTTTTAAGTCAGGATCCTACGAGCAGTACTTC.

The chain couples TRBV30 to TRBJ2-7; D is tentatively TRBD1 or TRBD2 (6 bases each). CDR3 length: 12 amino acids. In germline, CDR1 is GTSNPN, CDR2 SVGIG (reference sequence). V shed 4 bases and J shed 3 bases, with 10 bases lying between them. The CDR3 region is CAWTRGLYEQYF. The CDR3 region has the DNA TGTGCCTGGACCCGGGGGCTCTACGAGCAGTACTTC.

The chain's CDR3 is CASSLDGTGGETQYF. For the CDR3, the DNA is TGTGCCAGCAGCTTAGACGGGACGGGGGGAGAGACCCAGTACTTC. The chain employs TRBV7-8 and TRBJ2-5; TRBD2 matches at 7 bases. Germline V CDR1 and CDR2: SGHVS, FQNEAQ. The CDR3 is 15 residues long. V trimming: 1 base; J trimming: 4 bases; junction bases outside the gene matches: 6.

This chain uses TRBV27 with TRBJ1-2; the D gene is possibly TRBD1 (6 bases). The V and J ends lost 6 bases and 4 bases respectively, with 18 bases between them. The CDR3 contains 15 residues. Looked up from germline, CDR1 is MNHEY and CDR2 is SMNVEV (reference sequence). This CDR3 is CASRRASSGVYGYTF. The CDR3, as DNA: TGTGCCAGCAGGAGAGCGTCGTCAGGGGTCTATGGCTACACCTTC.

V usage is TRBV5-1 and J usage is TRBJ1-1; D gene uncertain. The V end lost 0 bases, the J end lost 0 bases, and 9 bases lay between the germline ends. The CDR3 sequence is 15 residues long. Germline CDR1 SGHRS, CDR2 YFSETQ. For the CDR3, the DNA is TGCGCCAGCAGCTTGGTAGGAGGGATGAACACTGAAGCTTTCTTT. It codes for CASSLVGGMNTEAFF.

The chain joins TRBV28 to TRBJ2-7; 12 positions match TRBD1. This CDR3 has 14 residues. Germline loops: CDR1 MDHEN, CDR2 SYDVKM. Trimming cost V 3 bases and J 7 bases; bases outside gene matches: 4. CDR3 residues: CASSFGTGGVEQYF. The DNA of the CDR3 is TGTGCCAGCAGTTTTGGGACAGGGGGCGTAGAGCAGTACTTC.

As DNA, the CDR3 is TGCGCCAGCAGGACAACTAGCGGGGCCTCCTACGAGCAGTACTTC. Encoded protein: CASRTTSGASYEQYF. This chain joins TRBV10-2 and TRBJ2-7; 10 bases align to TRBD2. The J segment lost 0 bases and the V segment lost 6 bases, leaving 5 bases of the junction unmatched. Per the germline V gene, CDR1 is WSHSY and CDR2 is SAAADI. CDR3 length equals 15 residues.

The V call is TRBV10-2, the J call TRBJ2-7; D may be TRBD1 (6 bases). In germline, CDR1 is WSHSY, CDR2 SAAADI. The V gene lost 5 bases and the J gene lost 3 bases, with 14 bases spanning the gap. CDR3 length: 14 residues. DNA of the CDR3: TGCGCCAGCAGTCTACTACAGGGAAGCTACGAGCAGTACTTC. It translates to CASSLLQGSYEQYF.

The V and J genes are TRBV11-3 and TRBJ1-3; D is uncertain. Germline assignment: CDR1 SGHNT and CDR2 YENEEA. CDR3 size: 15 residues. Trimming took 4 bases from V and 0 from J, leaving 10 bases between them. The CDR3 nucleotides read TGTGCCAGCAGCTCTCCACGGTGCTCTGGAAACACCATATATTTT. Protein sequence: CASSSPRCSGNTIYF. Looking up the rest from reference TRBV11-3 and TRBJ1-3 gives the full variable domain: EAGVVQSPRYKIIEKKQPVAFWCNPISGHNTLYWYLQNLGQGPELLIRYENEEAVDDSQLPKDRFSAERLKGVDSTLKIQPAELGDSAVYLCASSSPRCSGNTIYFGEGSWLTVV.

This sequence joins TRBV27 and TRBJ1-1; D not resolved. Trimming cost V 4 bases and J 1 base, with 13 bases left between them. The CDR3 sequence is 15 residues long. Germline CDR1 reads MNHEY; CDR2 reads SMNVEV (reference sequence). Written as DNA, the CDR3 is TGTGCCAGCAGTTCCCCTCATCTTTCGAACACTGAAGCTTTCTTT. As protein: CASSSPHLSNTEAFF.

The V call is TRBV4-3, the J call TRBJ1-2; D gene uncertain. CDR1 is LGHNA, CDR2 YSLEER, per germline. This CDR3 is 16 amino acids long. V was pared by 1 base and J by 0 bases, with 12 bases between. The CDR3 reads CASSQVLPGANYGYTF. CDR3 nucleotide sequence: TGCGCCAGCAGCCAAGTCTTACCCGGGGCTAACTATGGCTACACCTTC.

This chain joins TRBV5-1 and TRBJ1-3, with no clear D. With 0 bases removed from V and 5 bases from J, the gap between germline ends came to 12 bases. Germline loops: CDR1 SGHRS, CDR2 YFSETQ. The CDR3 has 15 residues. The CDR3 sequence: CASSLVGGSRNTIYF. CDR3 sequence (DNA): TGCGCCAGCAGCTTGGTTGGTGGGAGCAGAAACACCATATATTTT.

The chain links TRBV15 to TRBJ1-5; TRBD1 is a possible D gene (6 bases). The CDR3 extends over 17 amino acids. Germline assignment: CDR1 LNHNV and CDR2 YYDKDF (reference sequence). The germline V and J ends were trimmed by 1 base and 1 base, with 14 bases remaining between them. In nucleotides, the CDR3 is TGTGCCACCAGCAGAGTTGGGGGGACACTGAGCAATCAGCCCCAGCATTTT. Translation: CATSRVGGTLSNQPQHF.

The chain is built from TRBV6-5 and TRBJ2-2; no clear D gene. The CDR3 length is 12 residues. Germline-derived CDR1 and CDR2 are MNHEY and SVGAGI. The V end was cut by 5 bases, the J end by 3 bases, with 4 bases between. DNA for the CDR3: TGTGCCAGCAGTCCATACACCGGGGAGCTGTTTTTT. It codes for CASSPYTGELFF.